Included here is one T cell receptor (beta chain) sequence, with context. This sample is drawn from a study of OX40 agonist ivuxolimab in advanced cancers. V trimming: 6 bases; J trimming: 2 bases; junction bases outside the gene matches: 6. From germline, CDR1 is SGHRS and CDR2 YFSETQ. The CDR3 loop spans 15 amino acids. TCRdb keeps only in-frame clones here, not all; method: immunoSEQ multiplex PCR. The sample holds 75,000 to 100,000 clones; roughly 80% are singletons and the top ten take around 5.5%. The receptor's source is an adult with an advanced solid tumor such as melanoma, head and neck, liver or kidney cancer. The chain employs TRBV5-1 and TRBJ2-3; 10 bases map to TRBD1. Sequences were derived from CD4+ or CD8+ T cells sorted from blood, sampled in a trial of the OX40 agonist ivuxolimab. This chain's CDR3 is CASKPGQGFTDTQYF. The CDR3 coding sequence is TGCGCCAGCAAACCGGGACAGGGGTTCACAGATACGCAGTATTTT.